Shown below are 28 T cell receptor beta chains from a single sample sequenced in a study of CD8 T cells in Susac syndrome. Reverse transcription used about 0.45 to 1 ug RNA and random hexamers. In TCRdb, the immunoSEQ multiplex PCR reads were re-called with MiXCR into one record per CDR3 protein. Here the sample spans around 45,000 distinct CDR3 sequences, 80% to 95% being singletons. The sequenced sample consisted of CD8+ T cells from PBMCs. Receptors were obtained from a human donor in good health.

Only one count was recorded for this clonotype. The chain uses TRBV7-6 and TRBJ1-1; TRBD1 aligns across 7 bases. The germline V gene has CDR1 SGHVS and CDR2 FNYEAQ. Germline trimming cut 4 bases from V and 0 bases from J; bases unmatched to any gene: 11. The CDR3 totals 17 residues. The CDR3 coding sequence is TGTGCCAGCAGCTCGGGACAGCGATTTACTATGAACACTGAAGCTTTCTTT. This codes for CASSSGQRFTMNTEAFF.

This chain uses TRBV2 with TRBJ2-7; a possible D gene is TRBD1 (5 bases). The V gene's germline CDR1 is SNHLY and CDR2 FYNNEI. The length of the CDR3 is 16 residues. V was shortened by 8 bases and J by 0 bases, with 20 bases between the two germline ends. For the CDR3, the DNA is TGTGCCAGCGGTTGGGGAAGTCAGGGAACCTCCTACGAGCAGTACTTC. Protein sequence: CASGWGSQGTSYEQYF.

The CDR3 sequence is CATGQLDSEQYF. The CDR3 DNA reads as TGTGCCACAGGACAGCTAGACTCCGAGCAGTACTTC. V and J are TRBV5-4 and TRBJ2-7, with D possibly matching TRBD1 (6 bases). Germline lookup yields CDR1 SGHNT and CDR2 YYREEE (reference sequence). V was pared by 9 bases and J by 6 bases, with 16 bases between. The CDR3 has 12 amino acids.

This clonotype was seen just once. The chain uses TRBV29-1 and TRBJ1-1, with D possibly matching TRBD1 (5 bases). Between the trimmed V and J ends, which lost 3 bases and 5 bases, there was a span of 10 bases. Germline CDR1 reads SQVTM; CDR2 reads ANQGSEA. This CDR3 contains 12 residues. CDR3 sequence: CSVETVRTEAFF. CDR3 nucleotides: TGCAGCGTTGAGACAGTCAGAACTGAAGCTTTCTTT.

The chain links TRBV28 to TRBJ2-2; 8 positions agree with TRBD1. The CDR3 has 14 residues. CDR1 is MDHEN, CDR2 SYDVKM, per germline. Trimming took 10 bases from V and 0 from J; bases not matched to a gene: 4. For the CDR3, the DNA is TGTGCCACCCCGGGACAGGCGAACACCGGGGAGCTGTTTTTT. It codes for CATPGQANTGELFF.

V is TRBV7-2 and J is TRBJ2-7; D may be TRBD1 (6 bases). The CDR3 contains 15 residues. Trimming pared 3 bases from V and 3 bases from J, leaving 15 bases between. Germline V gene lookup returns CDR1 SGHTA and CDR2 FQGNSA. CDR3 amino acids: CASSFPGHKGYEQYF. CDR3 in DNA: TGTGCCAGCAGCTTCCCGGGACACAAGGGCTACGAGCAGTACTTC.

V usage is TRBV28 and J usage is TRBJ1-5, with D hard to call. This CDR3 is 13 amino acids long. Trimming took 4 bases from V and 3 from J, leaving 7 bases between them. Germline V gives CDR1 MDHEN, CDR2 SYDVKM. The CDR3 bases are TGTGCCAGCAGTTCCATCATCAATCAGCCCCAGCATTTT. Its protein is CASSSIINQPQHF.

This clonotype was observed once. This chain connects TRBV9 to TRBJ1-2; D gene uncertain. V dropped 3 bases and J dropped 0 bases, with 18 bases sitting between them. Germline-derived CDR1 and CDR2 are SGDLS and YYNGEE. This CDR3 has 17 amino acids. The CDR3, as DNA: TGTGCCAGCAGCGAAGGGCGTGGGCCGCAAGCTAACTATGGCTACACCTTC. Translation: CASSEGRGPQANYGYTF.

The genes are TRBV7-9 and TRBJ2-3, with 9 positions matching TRBD2. The V and J ends lost 1 base and 0 bases, in that order; junction bases with no gene match: 2. This CDR3 has 16 amino acids. CDR1 is SEHNR, CDR2 FQNEAQ, per germline (reference sequence). The CDR3 nucleotides read TGTGCCAGCAGCTTAGTTCTAGCGGGGAGCACAGATACGCAGTATTTT. It encodes CASSLVLAGSTDTQYF.

This clonotype appeared once. V is TRBV29-1 and J is TRBJ2-7, with 9 bases aligning to TRBD1. After removal of 2 bases from V and 7 bases from J, the junction contained 12 bases not matched to a gene. Germline CDR1 is SQVTM and CDR2 is ANQGSEA. The CDR3 sequence is 15 residues long. CDR3 DNA: TGCAGCGTTGAACCGGGTGGAACAGGGGGCGGGGAGCAGTACTTC. It codes for CSVEPGGTGGGEQYF.

This clonotype is a singleton in its sample. The rearrangement links TRBV2 to TRBJ2-7, with 7 nucleotides matching TRBD1. V was clipped by 7 bases and J by 2 bases; unmatched bases: 11. The CDR3 is 15 residues long. Germline loops: CDR1 SNHLY, CDR2 FYNNEI. Here the CDR3 reads CASKIEGAGTYEQYF. The CDR3 DNA is TGTGCCAGCAAAATCGAGGGGGCAGGGACCTACGAGCAGTACTTC. Full variable domain (remainder filled in from reference TRBV2 and TRBJ2-7): EPEVTQTPSHQVTQMGQEVILRCVPISNHLYFYWYRQILGQKVEFLVSFYNNEISEKSEIFDDQFSVERPDGSNFTLKIRSTKLEDSAMYFCASKIEGAGTYEQYFGPGTRLTVT.

The chain links TRBV7-9 to TRBJ1-1; 10 bases are a match to TRBD1. The CDR3 contains 15 residues. V shed 6 bases, J shed 4 bases, and the junction held 8 bases outside the gene matches. CDR1 is SEHNR and CDR2 is FQNEAQ in the germline V gene (reference sequence). CDR3 nucleotide sequence: TGTGCCAGCAGTTTGGGACAGGGGCCCTCCACTGAAGCTTTCTTT. Protein product: CASSLGQGPSTEAFF. Full variable domain (remainder filled in from reference TRBV7-9 and TRBJ1-1): DTGVSQNPRHKITKRGQNVTFRCDPISEHNRLYWYRQTLGQGPEFLTYFQNEAQLEKSRLLSDRFSAERPKGSFSTLEIQRTEQGDSAMYLCASSLGQGPSTEAFFGQGTRLTVV.

The genes are TRBV28 and TRBJ2-5; D perhaps matches TRBD2 (5 bases). Trimming cost V 5 bases and J 4 bases, with 17 bases left between them. CDR3 length: 15 amino acids. CDR1 and CDR2 (germline): MDHEN, SYDVKM. The CDR3 region is CASSLTRANRETQYF. The CDR3 DNA reads TGTGCCAGCAGTCTAACGCGGGCCAACAGAGAGACCCAGTACTTC.

The chain uses TRBV29-1 and TRBJ2-7, with 7 bases aligning to TRBD1. The CDR3 has 13 residues. CDR1 is SQVTM, CDR2 ANQGSEA, per germline. Unmatched junction bases numbered 4, after V lost 2 bases and J lost 3 bases. The DNA of the CDR3 is TGCAGCGTTGAATCGGGACAGAACTACGAGCAGTACTTC. It codes for CSVESGQNYEQYF.

The CDR3 loop reads CASSLGGFAEAFF. The CDR3 nucleotides read TGTGCCAGCAGCTTAGGGGGTTTCGCTGAAGCTTTCTTT. The chain is built from TRBV7-2 and TRBJ1-1, with no clear D. This CDR3 is 13 amino acids long. Trimming removed 1 base from V and 6 bases from J, with 9 bases in between. Germline CDR1 and CDR2: SGHTA and FQGNSA.

V gene TRBV5-6 combines with J gene TRBJ2-2; D is uncertain. Trimming removed 4 bases from V and 0 bases from J, with 19 bases in between. CDR3 length: 18 amino acids. In germline, CDR1 is SGHDT, CDR2 YYEEEE. The CDR3 sequence: CASSLTHSLTTNTGELFF. As DNA, the CDR3 is TGTGCCAGCAGCCTAACACATAGCCTCACTACGAACACCGGGGAGCTGTTTTTT.

The V gene is TRBV20-1, the J gene TRBJ1-5; 9 nucleotides match TRBD1. V was clipped by 0 bases and J by 4 bases; unmatched bases: 7. CDR3 length: 16 residues. The germline V gene encodes CDR1 DFQATT and CDR2 SNEGSKA (reference sequence). CDR3 in DNA: TGCAGTGCTAGAGATCGCGGGACAGGGTTGAATCAGCCCCAGCATTTT. It codes for CSARDRGTGLNQPQHF.

This chain joins TRBV24-1 and TRBJ2-5; tentative D call: TRBD2 (5 bases). The V gene's germline CDR1 is KGHDR and CDR2 SFDVKD. The V and J ends lost 10 bases and 3 bases respectively, with 20 bases between them. The CDR3 runs to 15 residues. CDR3 nucleotide sequence: TGTGCCACAGCCCGGGGAAGGACGGGTAAAGAGACCCAGTACTTC. Protein product: CATARGRTGKETQYF.

The CDR3 sequence is CASRPGRHSYEQYF. Here the CDR3 DNA reads TGTGCCAGCAGGCCGGGACGGCATTCCTACGAGCAGTACTTC. This rearrangement joins TRBV5-6 to TRBJ2-7; D assignment may be TRBD1 or TRBD2 (5 bases each). This CDR3 is built from 14 residues. CDR1 is SGHDT and CDR2 is YYEEEE in the germline V gene. V was clipped by 5 bases and J by 1 base, with 13 bases between them. The full variable domain, its missing parts supplied by reference TRBV5-6 and TRBJ2-7, is DAGVTQSPTHLIKTRGQQVTLRCSPKSGHDTVSWYQQALGQGPQFIFQYYEEEERQRGNFPDRFSGHQFPNYSSELNVNALLLGDSALYLCASRPGRHSYEQYFGPGTRLTVT.

CDR3 bases: TGTGCCAGCAGTTATTCCCCCGAGGACACTGAAGCTTTCTTT. It encodes CASSYSPEDTEAFF. This chain connects TRBV6-5 to TRBJ1-1, with D unresolved. V was shortened by 3 bases and J by 3 bases, with 11 bases between the two germline ends. CDR3 size: 14 residues. CDR1 is MNHEY and CDR2 is SVGAGI in the germline V gene.

The V gene is TRBV13, the J gene TRBJ2-1; 7 nucleotides line up with TRBD2. Germline values: CDR1 PRHDT, CDR2 FYEKMQ (reference sequence). The CDR3 loop spans 15 amino acids. The junction had 5 bases not matched to a gene; V was cut back by 0 bases and J by 6 bases. CDR3 in amino acids: CASSLGTSVGNEQFF. DNA of the CDR3: TGTGCCAGCAGCTTAGGAACTAGCGTCGGCAATGAGCAGTTCTTC.

V gene TRBV2 combines with J gene TRBJ2-1, with TRBD1 identical over 7 bases. V lost 3 bases and J lost 8; bases outside the gene matches: 7. The CDR3 has 14 residues. The V gene's germline CDR1 is SNHLY and CDR2 FYNNEI. The CDR3 here is CASSDPDRADEQFF. CDR3 bases: TGTGCCAGCAGTGACCCAGACAGGGCTGATGAGCAGTTCTTC.

The gene calls are TRBV7-9 and TRBJ2-1; D not certain. This CDR3 spans 12 amino acids. V was pared by 2 bases and J by 10 bases, with 9 bases between. Germline CDR1 is SEHNR and CDR2 is FQNEAQ (reference sequence). The CDR3 DNA reads TGTGCCAGCAGCTTAAGGCTCTGGGAGCAGTTCTTC. Translated: CASSLRLWEQFF.

The chain recombines TRBV27 with TRBJ1-1; D might be TRBD1 (6 bases). CDR1 and CDR2 (germline): MNHEY, SMNVEV (reference sequence). Trimming stripped 6 bases from V and 3 bases from J, with 14 bases between. The CDR3 has 14 amino acids. The CDR3 loop reads CASSLSHRDTEAFF. The CDR3 DNA reads TGTGCCAGCAGCCTTTCCCACAGGGACACTGAAGCTTTCTTT.

The chain combines TRBV18 with TRBJ2-1; the match to TRBD2 covers 10 bases. CDR1 KGHSH and CDR2 LQKENI come from the germline V gene. J lost 3 bases, V lost 2 bases, and 10 bases had no gene match. The CDR3 has 18 amino acids. The CDR3 loop is CASSPIWLAGAIYNEQFF. Here the CDR3 DNA reads TGTGCCAGCTCACCAATTTGGCTAGCGGGAGCGATCTACAATGAGCAGTTCTTC.

The J gene is TRBJ2-7, the V gene TRBV2; D uncertain. The CDR3 has 13 amino acids. V was clipped by 7 bases and J by 0 bases, with 10 bases between them. Germline V gene data show CDR1 as SNHLY and CDR2 as FYNNEI. The CDR3 is CASNGGSSYEQYF. The CDR3 nucleotides read TGTGCCAGCAATGGTGGCAGCTCCTACGAGCAGTACTTC.

The chain uses TRBV18 and TRBJ1-4, with D possibly matching TRBD1 (5 bases). V was clipped by 0 bases and J by 4 bases, with 15 bases between them. Germline V gene lookup returns CDR1 KGHSH and CDR2 LQKENI. This CDR3 is built from 17 residues. The CDR3 region has the DNA TGTGCCAGCTCACCACCCCTTCCACAGGAGGTTAATGAAAAACTGTTTTTT. This sequence encodes CASSPPLPQEVNEKLFF. Full variable domain (remainder filled in from reference TRBV18 and TRBJ1-4): NAGVMQNPRHLVRRRGQEARLRCSPMKGHSHVYWYRQLPEEGLKFMVYLQKENIIDESGMPKERFSAEFPKEGPSILRIQQVVRGDSAAYFCASSPPLPQEVNEKLFFGSGTQLSVL.

J is TRBJ2-3 and V is TRBV4-1; D gene uncertain. The CDR3 has 14 residues. Germline values: CDR1 MGHRA, CDR2 YSYEKL. Deletions cut 4 bases from V and 0 bases from J, with 8 bases between. The CDR3 coding sequence is TGCGCCAGCAGCCGTGCAGCTAGCACAGATACGCAGTATTTT. This sequence encodes CASSRAASTDTQYF.